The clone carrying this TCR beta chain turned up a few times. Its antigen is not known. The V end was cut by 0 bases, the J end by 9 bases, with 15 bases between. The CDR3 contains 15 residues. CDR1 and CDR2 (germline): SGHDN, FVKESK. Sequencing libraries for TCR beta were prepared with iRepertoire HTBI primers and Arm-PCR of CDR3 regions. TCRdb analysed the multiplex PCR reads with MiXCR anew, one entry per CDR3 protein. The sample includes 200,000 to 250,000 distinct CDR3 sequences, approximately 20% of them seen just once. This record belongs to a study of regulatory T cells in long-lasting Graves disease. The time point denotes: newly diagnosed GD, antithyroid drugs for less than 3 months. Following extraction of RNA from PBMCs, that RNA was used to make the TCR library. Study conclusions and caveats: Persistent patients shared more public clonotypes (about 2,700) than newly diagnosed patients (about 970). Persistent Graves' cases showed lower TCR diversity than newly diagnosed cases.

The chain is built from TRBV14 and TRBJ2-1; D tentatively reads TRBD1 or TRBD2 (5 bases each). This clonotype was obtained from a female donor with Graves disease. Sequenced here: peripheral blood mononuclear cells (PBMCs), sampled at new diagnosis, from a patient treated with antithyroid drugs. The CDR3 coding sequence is TGTGCCAGCAGCCAAGATGTAGGGTGGGGGAGTGAGCAGTTCTTC. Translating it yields CASSQDVGWGSEQFF.